The rows below give T cell receptor beta chains drawn from one sample of a study of CD8 T cells in ankylosing spondylitis. TCRdb re-called the 5' RACE reads with MiXCR, one entry per CDR3 protein. The sample yields 100,000 or so distinct CDR3 sequences, less than 25% seen once. Material for sequencing was synovial fluid, either unsorted or a sorted T cell fraction (not recorded which). The source of these receptors is a male donor with ankylosing spondylitis. CDR3s include the opening cysteine and the closing phenylalanine or tryptophan. D genes are given only for firm matches. Clone size appears in some rows only: once, few, many, or a class for an expanded clone.

few	TRBD2	TRBV27	TRBJ2-7	TGTGCCAGCAGTCCGAGATCTAGCGGGGCTAGCTCCTACGAGCAGTACTTC	CASSPRSSGASSYEQYF
-	-	TRBV18	TRBJ2-1	TGTGCCAGCTCACCAAGTATGGGCTACAATGAGCAGTTCTTC	CASSPSMGYNEQFF
-	-	TRBV6-1	TRBJ2-6	TGTGCCAGCAGTGGCCGTAGCTTCGGCGGGACTGGGGCCAACGTCCTGACTTTC	CASSGRSFGGTGANVLTF
once	-	TRBV5-4	TRBJ1-2	TGTGCCAGCAGCTTTCAGGCGGTTAACTATGGCTACACCTTC	CASSFQAVNYGYTF
few	TRBD2	TRBV10-3	TRBJ2-3	TGTGCCATCAAGGAGGCGGGAGGAGCAGATACGCAGTATTTT	CAIKEAGGADTQYF
-	-	TRBV20-1	TRBJ2-7	TGCAGGGTCGGGACGACGTCTTACGAGCAGTACTTC	CRVGTTSYEQYF
-	-	TRBV5-8	TRBJ2-7	TGTGCCAGCAGATCCGGGACCAGAAGCTCCTACGAGCAGTACTTC	CASRSGTRSSYEQYF
few	-	TRBV4-1	TRBJ1-4	TGCGCCAGCAGCCAAGAACCCGGGCTAGAAAAACTGTTTTTT	CASSQEPGLEKLFF
few	-	TRBV11-2	TRBJ2-2	TGTGCCAGCAGCACATACCTTTCTGCGTCGGGCACCGGGGAGCTGTTTTTT	CASSTYLSASGTGELFF
-	TRBD2	TRBV11-1	TRBJ2-2	TGTGCCAGCAAGAGGGGACTAGCGGGAGGAAACACCGGGGAGCTGTTTTTT	CASKRGLAGGNTGELFF
few	-	TRBV5-1	TRBJ2-7	TGCGCCAGCAGCTTGGCCGCAGGGTCCCACGAGCAGTACTTC	CASSLAAGSHEQYF
many	-	TRBV20-1	TRBJ1-1	TGCAGTGCTAGTCGGACAGCTTTAGGGGACACTGAAGCTTTCTTT	CSASRTALGDTEAFF
many	-	TRBV29-1	TRBJ2-3	TGCAGCGTTGAAGATCCGGCGGAGGGGGACACAGATACGCAGTATTTT	CSVEDPAEGDTDTQYF
few	-	TRBV7-2	TRBJ1-5	TGTGCCAGCAGCTTGCAGGCTGATAGCAATCAGCCCCAGCATTTT	CASSLQADSNQPQHF
few	-	TRBV12-3/TRBV12-4	TRBJ2-7	TGTGCCAGCAGTTTAGTTACAGGGCCCTCGGGGGAGCAGTACTTC	CASSLVTGPSGEQYF
-	TRBD1	TRBV15	TRBJ2-1	TGTGCCACCCGACAGGGGGCCGGGAGCAATGAGCAGTTCTTC	CATRQGAGSNEQFF
-	TRBD2	TRBV5-1	TRBJ2-5	TGCGCCAGCAGCTTGACCGTAGCGGGAGGAGAGACCCAGTACTTC	CASSLTVAGGETQYF
many	-	TRBV3-1	TRBJ2-1	TGTGCCAGCAGCCAAGATGGAGGGCTATCCTACAATGAGCAGTTCTTC	CASSQDGGLSYNEQFF
-	TRBD1	TRBV18	TRBJ2-2	TGTGCCAGCTCAGCAGGACAGGGGAACGGGGAGCTGTTTTTT	CASSAGQGNGELFF
once	-	TRBV15	TRBJ2-3	TGTGCCACCAGCAGAGGGGGGGCTCCCAATCCGACCGATACGCAGTATTTT	CATSRGGAPNPTDTQYF
-	-	TRBV7-9	TRBJ1-2	TGTGCCAGCAGCTTCGGCTCGGCGAACTATGGCTACACCTTC	CASSFGSANYGYTF
many	-	TRBV14	TRBJ1-1	TGTGCCAGCGGACTAATGGGACAAATGAACACTGAAGCTTTCTTT	CASGLMGQMNTEAFF
-	TRBD1	TRBV24-1	TRBJ2-1	TGTGCCACCAGTGACCCACGGGACAGTTCCACCAAGCAGTTCTTC	CATSDPRDSSTKQFF
many	TRBD2	TRBV7-2	TRBJ2-1	TGTGCCAGCAGTCGGACTAGCGGGAGGAACAATGAGCAGTTCTTC	CASSRTSGRNNEQFF
-	TRBD1	TRBV20-1	TRBJ1-4	TGCAGCGGAGACAGGGTTAGAGATGAAAAACTGTTTTTT	CSGDRVRDEKLFF
-	TRBD1	TRBV20-1	TRBJ1-1	TGCAGTGCGGGGGGGGGACAGCCCAACACTGAAGCTTTCTTT	CSAGGGQPNTEAFF
few	TRBD2	TRBV2	TRBJ2-3	TGTGCCAGCCGAGGACTAGCGGGAGGAGATACGCAGTATTTT	CASRGLAGGDTQYF
once	-	TRBV12-5	TRBJ2-2	TGTGCTAGTGGCGCCGCCCTGAACACCGGGGAGCTGTTTTTT	CASGAALNTGELFF
-	TRBD2	TRBV27	TRBJ2-5	TGTGCCAGCAGTAAAGGACTAGTTGGGACCCAGTACTTC	CASSKGLVGTQYF
few	-	TRBV4-1	TRBJ2-5	TGCGCCAGCAGCCAAGATCTCGGCACAGGGAAGACCCAGTACTTC	CASSQDLGTGKTQYF